The 17 T cell receptor beta chains reported below all come from one sample, sequenced in a study of a mutant IDH1 vaccine in newly diagnosed glioma. TCRdb's table, derived via immunoSEQ multiplex PCR, lists solely in-frame clones and lacks some. The sample has roughly 64,000 clones, roughly 68% seen once; the top ten hold over 3.5%. Time point meaning: week 35, safety follow-up. One vaccine dose held 300 ug of mutant IDH1 20-mer peptide and came with topical imiquimod. These receptors' antigens are unknown. The source was PBMCs, collected from a glioma patient whose treatment included an IDH1 peptide vaccine. All receptors come from a man aged 45-65 years with glioma.

Written as DNA, the CDR3 is TGCGCCAGCTCCAGACAAACTAGCGGGGGGGCGGATACGCAGTATTTT. This codes for CASSRQTSGGADTQYF. The V call is TRBV4-1, the J call TRBJ2-3, with 13 bases that match TRBD2. V was pared by 8 bases and J by 6 bases, with 11 bases of the junction left unmatched. CDR1 is MGHRA, CDR2 YSYEKL, per germline. The CDR3 has 16 amino acids.

J is TRBJ1-5 and V is TRBV15; TRBD1 might be the D (5 bases). Trimming pared 6 bases from V and 2 bases from J, leaving 11 bases between. The CDR3 runs 14 residues. Germline values: CDR1 LNHNV, CDR2 YYDKDF (reference sequence). For the CDR3, the DNA is TGTGCCACCAGTCGGAGAGGGGGCAATCAGCCCCAGCATTTT. This gives the protein CATSRRGGNQPQHF.

This clone occurred once. The CDR3 nucleotides read TGTGCCAGCAGCCCCGGGACAGCCTACAATGAGCAGTTCTTC. This codes for CASSPGTAYNEQFF. The chain couples TRBV7-2 to TRBJ2-1; 7 bases map to TRBD1. Looked up from germline, CDR1 is SGHTA and CDR2 is FQGNSA. CDR3 length: 14 amino acids. The V segment lost 5 bases and the J segment 2 bases; nucleotides outside the gene matches: 3.

The J gene is TRBJ2-7, the V gene TRBV9; D is undetermined. Trimming took 2 bases from V and 1 from J, leaving 7 bases between them. The CDR3 consists of 13 residues. Germline V gene data show CDR1 as SGDLS and CDR2 as YYNGEE. The CDR3 is CASSVTDSYEQYF. Here the CDR3 DNA reads TGTGCCAGCAGCGTGACGGATTCCTACGAGCAGTACTTC.

The chain links TRBV7-9 to TRBJ2-3, with a tentative D call TRBD2 (6 bases). This CDR3 comprises 13 residues. Per the germline V gene, CDR1 is SEHNR and CDR2 is FQNEAQ (reference sequence). V was cut by 8 bases and J by 2 bases, with 11 bases left in between. In DNA form, the CDR3 reads TGTGCCAGCTCCGGGGGTGTCACAGATACGCAGTATTTT. Translating gives CASSGGVTDTQYF.

This chain uses TRBV7-3 with TRBJ2-3; 9 bases line up with TRBD2. Losses at the gene ends were 0 bases for V and 0 bases for J; bases not matched to a gene: 4. The CDR3 loop spans 17 amino acids. The germline V gene has CDR1 SGHTA and CDR2 FQGTGA. Here the CDR3 reads CASSLTASGGSTDTQYF. CDR3 bases: TGTGCCAGCAGCTTAACGGCCAGCGGGGGGAGCACAGATACGCAGTATTTT.

This chain links TRBV2 with TRBJ2-3, with TRBD2 matching over 9 bases. The CDR3 totals 16 residues. CDR1 and CDR2 (germline): SNHLY, FYNNEI. The junction had 3 bases not matched to a gene; V was cut back by 1 base and J by 1 base. The CDR3 bases are TGTGCCAGCAGTGAAGGACTAGCGGCCCGCACAGATACGCAGTATTTT. Its protein product is CASSEGLAARTDTQYF.

The chain combines TRBV2 with TRBJ1-4, with TRBD1 matching over 7 bases. V dropped 5 bases and J dropped 6; count of bases not matched to a gene: 6. This CDR3 region has 14 residues. From germline, CDR1 is SNHLY and CDR2 FYNNEI. CDR3 sequence (DNA): TGTGCCAGCAGTTGGGACAGTCAGGATGAAAAACTGTTTTTT. Protein product: CASSWDSQDEKLFF.

The chain carries TRBV19 and TRBJ2-1; 12 nucleotides align to TRBD2. Trimming cost V 9 bases and J 7 bases; bases outside gene matches: 10. The CDR3 extends over 15 amino acids. Germline V lookup: CDR1 LNHDA, CDR2 SQIVND (reference sequence). DNA for the CDR3: TGTGCCAGCCGGGAAGGGCTAGCGGGGGGGAATGAGCAGTTCTTC. Amino acid sequence: CASREGLAGGNEQFF.

In its sample, this clone was seen a few times. The gene calls are TRBV20-1 and TRBJ2-1, with a tentative D call TRBD1 (5 bases). The CDR3 has 10 amino acids. V was pared by 7 bases and J by 10 bases, with 11 bases between. CDR1 and CDR2 (germline): DFQATT, SNEGSKA (reference sequence). CDR3 protein: CSVGVGEQFF. The CDR3 DNA reads as TGCAGTGTAGGGGTAGGCGAGCAGTTCTTC.

This chain uses TRBV30 with TRBJ2-1; D remains ambiguous. CDR1 and CDR2 from the germline V gene are GTSNPN and SVGIG (reference sequence). The CDR3 is 12 amino acids. Trimming stripped 3 bases from V and 8 bases from J, with 11 bases between. The CDR3 bases are TGTGCCTGGAGAAGGGTGAGCGATGAGCAGTTCTTC. This translates into CAWRRVSDEQFF.

This clone was observed many times. The chain combines TRBV20-1 with TRBJ1-2; TRBD1 is a possible D gene (5 bases). Per germline, CDR1 DFQATT and CDR2 SNEGSKA (reference sequence). V was shortened by 6 bases and J by 8 bases, with 13 bases between the two germline ends. The CDR3 consists of 11 residues. CDR3 region: CSATGVGGYTF. The CDR3 DNA is TGCAGTGCCACAGGTGTGGGCGGCTACACCTTC.

V gene TRBV6-1 combines with J gene TRBJ2-7; 9 bases are a match to TRBD1. V lost 2 bases and J lost 2; bases outside the gene matches: 7. CDR1 MNHNS and CDR2 SASEGT come from the germline V gene. There are 16 residues in the CDR3. The CDR3 region is CASSEMGQGAPYEQYF. The CDR3 nucleotides read TGTGCCAGCAGTGAAATGGGACAGGGAGCACCCTACGAGCAGTACTTC.

This rearrangement joins TRBV7-2 to TRBJ1-5; D remains unclear. The CDR3 length is 13 residues. CDR1 and CDR2 (germline): SGHTA, FQGNSA. Trimming stripped 5 bases from V and 5 bases from J, with 10 bases between. The CDR3 DNA is TGTGCCAGCAGCCCCGACGGGTATCAGCCCCAGCATTTT. Its translation: CASSPDGYQPQHF.

V usage is TRBV18 and J usage is TRBJ1-1; D gene uncertain. CDR1 and CDR2 (germline): KGHSH, LQKENI. CDR3 length equals 16 residues. The V end lost 0 bases, the J end lost 1 base, and 12 bases lay between the germline ends. CDR3 protein: CASSPPNPGRNTEAFF. The CDR3 coding sequence is TGTGCCAGCTCACCACCTAATCCAGGTAGGAACACTGAAGCTTTCTTT.

V and J are TRBV10-1 and TRBJ2-3; D possibly corresponds to TRBD2 (6 bases). The germline CDR1 and CDR2 sequences are WNHNN and SYGVQD (reference sequence). Between the trimmed V and J ends, which lost 2 bases and 4 bases, there was a span of 10 bases. CDR3 length equals 14 residues. The CDR3 is CASSEGRRADTQYF. Written as DNA, the CDR3 is TGCGCCAGCAGTGAGGGCAGGAGGGCAGATACGCAGTATTTT.

The V gene is TRBV7-9, the J gene TRBJ1-4; TRBD1 matches at 8 bases. Germline CDR1 and CDR2: SEHNR and FQNEAQ (reference sequence). This CDR3 spans 16 amino acids. V shed 7 bases, J shed 2 bases, and the junction held 9 bases outside the gene matches. CDR3 nucleotide sequence: TGTGCCAGCACCAGGTGGCAGGGGGCTACTAATGAAAAACTGTTTTTT. Translated, it gives CASTRWQGATNEKLFF.